This TCR beta chain is drawn from a study of blood T cell repertoires in COVID-19. Study-level background: From T cells, B-cell-depleted T cells, or PBMCs came the material, which was cDNA or gDNA.

Authors' data handling: Nucleated cell counts were estimated from reference gene primer amplification. Here immunoSEQ multiplex PCR was the method, and the copy in TCRdb shows in-frame clones only, minus some. The DNA gave D and trimming, while V, J and clone size come from that table. The sample consists of under 300,000 clones, around 84% of them appearing once. Only a few counts were recorded for this clone. Germline values: CDR1 MNHEY, CDR2 SMNVEV (reference sequence). Trimming removed 6 bases at V and 1 base at J, with 19 bases between. CDR3 size: 17 residues. This clonotype was obtained from a woman aged 50 to 60 who had recovered from COVID-19. J is TRBJ2-1 and V is TRBV27, with TRBD2 as a possible D gene (5 bases). Sequencing used PBMCs or T cells enriched from blood (not recorded which). CDR3 amino acids: CASSWTWTGESYNEQFF. CDR3 nucleotides: TGTGCCAGCAGCTGGACTTGGACCGGTGAGTCCTACAATGAGCAGTTCTTC.